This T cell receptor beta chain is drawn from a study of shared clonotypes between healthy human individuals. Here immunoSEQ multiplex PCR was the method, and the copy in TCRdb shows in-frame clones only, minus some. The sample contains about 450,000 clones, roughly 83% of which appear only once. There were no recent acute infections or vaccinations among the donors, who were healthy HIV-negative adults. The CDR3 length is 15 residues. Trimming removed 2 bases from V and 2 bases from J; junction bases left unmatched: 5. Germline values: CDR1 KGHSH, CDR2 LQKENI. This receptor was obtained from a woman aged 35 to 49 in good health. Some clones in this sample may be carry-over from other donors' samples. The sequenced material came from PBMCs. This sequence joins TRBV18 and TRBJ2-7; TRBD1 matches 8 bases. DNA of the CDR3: TGTGCCAGCTCACCATCTGCACAGGGGGCCTACGAGCAGTACTTC. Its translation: CASSPSAQGAYEQYF.